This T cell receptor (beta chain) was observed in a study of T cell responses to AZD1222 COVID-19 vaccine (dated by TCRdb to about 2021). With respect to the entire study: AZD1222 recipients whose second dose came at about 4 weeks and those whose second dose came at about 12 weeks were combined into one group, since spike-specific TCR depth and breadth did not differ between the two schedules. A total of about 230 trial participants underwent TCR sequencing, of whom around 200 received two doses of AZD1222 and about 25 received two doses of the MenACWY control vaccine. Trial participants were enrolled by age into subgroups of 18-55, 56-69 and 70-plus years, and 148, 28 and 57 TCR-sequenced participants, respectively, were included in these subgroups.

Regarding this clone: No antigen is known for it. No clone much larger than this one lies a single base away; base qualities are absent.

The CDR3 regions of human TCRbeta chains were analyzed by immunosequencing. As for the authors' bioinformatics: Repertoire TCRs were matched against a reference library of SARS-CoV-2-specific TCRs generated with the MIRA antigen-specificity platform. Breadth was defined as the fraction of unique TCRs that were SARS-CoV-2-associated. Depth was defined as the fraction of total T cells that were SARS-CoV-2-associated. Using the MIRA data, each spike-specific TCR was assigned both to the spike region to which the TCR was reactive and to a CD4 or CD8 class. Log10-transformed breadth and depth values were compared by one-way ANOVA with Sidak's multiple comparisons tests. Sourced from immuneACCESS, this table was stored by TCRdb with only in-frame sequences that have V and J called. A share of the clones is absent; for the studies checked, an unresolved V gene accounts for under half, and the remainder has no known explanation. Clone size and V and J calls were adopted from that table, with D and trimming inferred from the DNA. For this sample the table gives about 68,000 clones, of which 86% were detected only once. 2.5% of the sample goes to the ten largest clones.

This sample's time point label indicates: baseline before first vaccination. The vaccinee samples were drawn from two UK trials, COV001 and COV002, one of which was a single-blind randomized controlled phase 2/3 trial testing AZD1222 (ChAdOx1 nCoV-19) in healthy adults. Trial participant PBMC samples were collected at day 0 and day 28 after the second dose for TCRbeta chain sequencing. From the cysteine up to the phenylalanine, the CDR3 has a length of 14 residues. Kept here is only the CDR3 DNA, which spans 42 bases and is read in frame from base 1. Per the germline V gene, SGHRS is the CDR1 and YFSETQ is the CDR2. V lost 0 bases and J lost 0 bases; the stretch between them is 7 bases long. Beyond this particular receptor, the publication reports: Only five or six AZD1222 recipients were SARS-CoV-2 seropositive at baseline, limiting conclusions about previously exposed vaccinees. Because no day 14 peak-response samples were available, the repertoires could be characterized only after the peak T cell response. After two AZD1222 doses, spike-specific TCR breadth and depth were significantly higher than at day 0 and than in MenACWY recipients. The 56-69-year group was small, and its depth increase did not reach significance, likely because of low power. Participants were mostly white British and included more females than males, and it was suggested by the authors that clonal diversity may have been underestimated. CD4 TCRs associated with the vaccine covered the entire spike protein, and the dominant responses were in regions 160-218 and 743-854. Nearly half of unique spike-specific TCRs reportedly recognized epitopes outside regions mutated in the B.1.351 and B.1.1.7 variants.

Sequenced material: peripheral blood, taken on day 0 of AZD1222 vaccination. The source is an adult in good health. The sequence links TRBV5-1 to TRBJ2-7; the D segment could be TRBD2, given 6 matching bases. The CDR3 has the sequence CASSLAGDSYEQYF. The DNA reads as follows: TGCGCCAGCAGCTTGGCGGGGGACTCCTACGAGCAGTACTTC.